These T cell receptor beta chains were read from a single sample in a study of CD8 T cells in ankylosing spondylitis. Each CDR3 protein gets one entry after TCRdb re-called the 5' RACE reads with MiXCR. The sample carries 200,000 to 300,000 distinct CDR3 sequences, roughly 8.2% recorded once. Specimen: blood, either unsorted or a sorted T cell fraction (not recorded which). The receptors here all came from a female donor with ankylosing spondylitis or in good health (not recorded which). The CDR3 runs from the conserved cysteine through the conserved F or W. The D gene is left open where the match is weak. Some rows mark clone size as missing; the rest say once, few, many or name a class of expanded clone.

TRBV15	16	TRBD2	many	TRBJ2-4	CATSRGAGGAKNIQYF	TGTGCCACCAGCAGAGGAGCGGGAGGAGCCAAAAACATTCAGTACTTC
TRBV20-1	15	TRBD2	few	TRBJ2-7	CTARDRLAGFYEQYF	TGCACTGCTAGAGATCGTCTAGCGGGTTTCTACGAGCAGTACTTC
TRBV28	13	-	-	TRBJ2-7	CASSASSSYEQYF	TGTGCCAGCAGTGCCTCCTCCTCCTACGAGCAGTACTTC
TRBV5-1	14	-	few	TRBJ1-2	CASSLGWQNYGYTF	TGCGCCAGCAGCTTAGGGTGGCAGAACTATGGCTACACCTTC
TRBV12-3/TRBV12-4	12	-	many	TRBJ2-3	CASSAPTDTQYF	TGTGCCAGCAGCGCCCCCACAGATACGCAGTATTTT
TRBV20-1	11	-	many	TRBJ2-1	CSAREDNEQFF	TGCAGTGCTAGAGAAGACAATGAGCAGTTCTTC
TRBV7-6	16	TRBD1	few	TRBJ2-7	CASSPTSGQALYEQYF	TGTGCCAGCAGCCCGACGTCGGGACAGGCGTTGTACGAGCAGTACTTC
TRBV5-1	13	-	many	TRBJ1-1	CASSLDQGTEAFF	TGCGCCAGCAGCTTAGACCAAGGGACTGAAGCTTTCTTT
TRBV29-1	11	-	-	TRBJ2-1	CSVETAADGFF	TGCAGCGTTGAAACGGCGGCGGATGGATTCTTC
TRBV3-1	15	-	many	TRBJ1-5	CASSQDSGAYQPQHF	TGTGCCAGCAGCCAAGACTCAGGGGCTTATCAGCCCCAGCATTTT
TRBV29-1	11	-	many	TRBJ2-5	CSTGIQETQYF	TGCAGCACCGGGATCCAAGAGACCCAGTACTTC
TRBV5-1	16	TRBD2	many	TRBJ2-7	CASSWTGLAGDDEQYF	TGCGCCAGCAGCTGGACTGGACTAGCGGGAGACGACGAGCAGTACTTC
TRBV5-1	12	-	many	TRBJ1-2	CASSFGLDGYTF	TGCGCCAGCAGTTTCGGACTGGATGGCTACACCTTC
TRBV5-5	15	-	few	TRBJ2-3	CASSLGASESDTQYF	TGTGCCAGCAGCTTGGGGGCTAGCGAGTCGGATACGCAGTATTTT
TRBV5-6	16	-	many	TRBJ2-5	CASSLVEGWAQETQYF	TGTGCCAGCAGCTTGGTGGAGGGTTGGGCCCAAGAGACCCAGTACTTC
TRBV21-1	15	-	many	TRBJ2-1	CASSKREGSDNEQFF	TGTGCCAGCAGCAAAAGAGAGGGAAGCGACAATGAGCAGTTCTTC
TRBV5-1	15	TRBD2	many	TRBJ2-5	CASSPTGTSWETQYF	TGCGCCAGCAGCCCCACCGGGACTAGCTGGGAGACCCAGTACTTC
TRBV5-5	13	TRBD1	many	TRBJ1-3	CASSLTGVDTIYF	TGTGCCAGCAGCTTGACAGGGGTCGACACCATATATTTT
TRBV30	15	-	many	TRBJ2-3	CAWSVQWGRTDTQYF	TGTGCCTGGAGTGTACAGTGGGGGCGGACAGATACGCAGTATTTT
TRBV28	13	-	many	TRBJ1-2	CASSVISIYGYTF	TGTGCCAGCAGCGTAATCAGTATCTATGGCTACACCTTC
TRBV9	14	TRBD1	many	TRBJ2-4	CASSPGDRPNIQYF	TGTGCCAGCAGCCCCGGGGACAGGCCAAACATTCAGTACTTC
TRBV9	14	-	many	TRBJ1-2	CASSVDGKGDGYTF	TGTGCCAGCAGCGTCGACGGGAAGGGAGATGGCTACACCTTC